This passage covers 8 T cell receptor beta chains from one sample sequenced in a study of OX40 agonist ivuxolimab in advanced cancers. Repertoires were generated with immunoSEQ multiplex PCR, while TCRdb's copy carries only in-frame clones and drops some. The repertoire holds 60,000 to 65,000 clones, around 84% seen once, with roughly 3.1% in the top ten. Sample: CD4+ or CD8+ T cells sorted from blood, taken in a trial of the OX40 agonist ivuxolimab. The source is an adult with an advanced solid tumor such as melanoma, head and neck, liver or kidney cancer.

This chain joins TRBV5-5 and TRBJ1-1; TRBD1 might be the D (6 bases). Looked up from germline, CDR1 is SGHKS and CDR2 is YYEKEE (reference sequence). With 4 bases removed from V and 10 bases from J, the gap between germline ends came to 11 bases. The CDR3 covers 11 residues. The CDR3 DNA follows: TGTGCCAGCAGCGTCACAGGGACAGCTTTCTTT. As protein: CASSVTGTAFF.

The chain couples TRBV5-1 to TRBJ2-3; TRBD1 matches at 9 bases. Germline-derived CDR1 and CDR2 are SGHRS and YFSETQ. Losses at the gene ends were 4 bases for V and 5 bases for J; bases not matched to a gene: 5. There are 14 residues in the CDR3. CDR3 sequence: CASSRTTGGDTQYF. CDR3 DNA sequence: TGCGCCAGCAGCCGGACGACAGGGGGAGATACGCAGTATTTT. The whole variable domain, filled in from reference TRBV5-1 and TRBJ2-3, reads KAGVTQTPRYLIKTRGQQVTLSCSPISGHRSVSWYQQTPGQGLQFLFEYFSETQRNKGNFPGRFSGRQFSNSRSEMNVSTLELGDSALYLCASSRTTGGDTQYFGPGTRLTVL.

The chain is built from TRBV5-1 and TRBJ2-1, with TRBD2 matching 8 bases. This CDR3 is built from 16 residues. V dropped 3 bases and J dropped 0; count of bases not matched to a gene: 5. Germline CDR1 reads SGHRS; CDR2 reads YFSETQ. Here the CDR3 DNA reads TGCGCCAGCAGCTCTTTGAGCGGGAGCTCCTACAATGAGCAGTTCTTC. This gives the protein CASSSLSGSSYNEQFF.

The genes are TRBV5-4 and TRBJ1-1, with a tentative D call TRBD1 (5 bases). There are 17 residues in the CDR3. V lost 3 bases to trimming and J lost 0 bases, with 18 bases between them. Germline values: CDR1 SGHNT, CDR2 YYREEE (reference sequence). Here the CDR3 reads CASSSRGGGIVNTEAFF. DNA for the CDR3: TGTGCCAGCAGCTCCCGGGGGGGAGGGATAGTGAACACTGAAGCTTTCTTT. The variable domain in full, with the rest retrieved from reference TRBV5-4 and TRBJ1-1, is ETGVTQSPTHLIKTRGQQVTLRCSSQSGHNTVSWYQQALGQGPQFIFQYYREEENGRGNFPPRFSGLQFPNYSSELNVNALELDDSALYLCASSSRGGGIVNTEAFFGQGTRLTVV.

The chain carries TRBV29-1 and TRBJ2-7, with D perhaps TRBD1 or TRBD2 (6 bases each). V lost 0 bases and J 4 bases, leaving 10 bases between the germline ends. Germline V gives CDR1 SQVTM, CDR2 ANQGSEA. CDR3 length equals 13 residues. In nucleotides, the CDR3 is TGCAGCGTTGAAGAGGGGGCGGGGTACGAGCAGTACTTC. Its protein product is CSVEEGAGYEQYF.

This chain connects TRBV11-2 to TRBJ2-1, with 7 bases that match TRBD2. The V gene end was trimmed by 3 bases and the J gene end by 7 bases; junction bases not matched to a gene: 9. The CDR3 is made up of 15 amino acids. CDR1 and CDR2 from the germline V gene are SGHAT and FQNNGV. Here the CDR3 reads CASSLGGRTGNEQFF. For the CDR3, the DNA is TGTGCCAGCAGCTTGGGAGGGAGGACGGGGAATGAGCAGTTCTTC.

The genes are TRBV11-2 and TRBJ2-1, with 9 positions matching TRBD2. This CDR3 has 15 residues. The V and J ends lost 1 base and 8 bases, in that order; junction bases with no gene match: 6. CDR1 SGHAT and CDR2 FQNNGV come from the germline V gene. In DNA form, the CDR3 reads TGTGCCAGCAGCTTAGTTCTAGCGGGAATCGATGAGCAGTTCTTC. Protein: CASSLVLAGIDEQFF. The complete variable domain, with remaining parts taken from reference TRBV11-2 and TRBJ2-1, reads EAGVAQSPRYKIIEKRQSVAFWCNPISGHATLYWYQQILGQGPKLLIQFQNNGVVDDSQLPKDRFSAERLKGVDSTLKIQPAKLEDSAVYLCASSLVLAGIDEQFFGPGTRLTVL.

The J gene is TRBJ2-2, the V gene TRBV7-3; TRBD1 might be the D (6 bases). Germline CDR1 SGHTA, CDR2 FQGTGA. CDR3 size: 15 residues. Trimming pared 1 base from V and 1 base from J, leaving 7 bases between. The CDR3 loop reads CASSLRGQNTGELFF. CDR3 nucleotides: TGTGCCAGCAGCTTAAGGGGGCAGAACACCGGGGAGCTGTTTTTT.